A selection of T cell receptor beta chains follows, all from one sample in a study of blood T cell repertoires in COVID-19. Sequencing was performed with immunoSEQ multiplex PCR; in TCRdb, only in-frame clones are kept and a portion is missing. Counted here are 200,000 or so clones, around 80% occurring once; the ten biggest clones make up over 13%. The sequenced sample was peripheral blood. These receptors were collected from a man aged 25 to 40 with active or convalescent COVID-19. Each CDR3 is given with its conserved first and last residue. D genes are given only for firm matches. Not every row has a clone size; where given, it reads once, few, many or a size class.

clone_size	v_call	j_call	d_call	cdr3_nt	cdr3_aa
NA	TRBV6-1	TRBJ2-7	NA	TGTGCCAGCAGTGAACTAGGGCCCAGGGCCAACGAGCAGTACTTC	CASSELGPRANEQYF
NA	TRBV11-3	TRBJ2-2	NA	TGTGCCAGCAGCTTAGGGCAAGACGGGGAGCTGTTTTTT	CASSLGQDGELFF
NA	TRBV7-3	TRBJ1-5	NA	TGTGCCAGCAGCCTGGGGGGAGGGCAGCCCCAGCATTTT	CASSLGGGQPQHF
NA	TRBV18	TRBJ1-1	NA	TGTGCCAGCTCACCTCTCGAACAGGGCCCCCACACTGAAGCTTTCTTT	CASSPLEQGPHTEAFF
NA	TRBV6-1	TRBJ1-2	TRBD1	TGTGCCAGCAGTGAATGGAAACAGGGGACCTATGGCTACACCTTC	CASSEWKQGTYGYTF
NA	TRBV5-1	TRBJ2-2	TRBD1	TGCGCCAGCAGCAAAGACAGGGGTTACACCGGGGAGCTGTTTTTT	CASSKDRGYTGELFF
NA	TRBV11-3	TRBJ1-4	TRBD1	TGTGCCAGCAGCTTAGAGGCAGGGGGCCGGGAAAAACTGTTTTTT	CASSLEAGGREKLFF
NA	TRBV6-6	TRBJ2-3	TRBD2	TGTGCCAGCAGTTACCCCGGGACTAGCGGAGATACGCAGTATTTT	CASSYPGTSGDTQYF
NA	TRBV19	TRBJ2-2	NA	TGTGCCAGTAGGGGGACAACCGGGGAGCTGTTTTTT	CASRGTTGELFF
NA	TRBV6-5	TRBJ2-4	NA	TGTGCCAGCACCCTAATGATAGCCAAAAACATTCAGTACTTC	CASTLMIAKNIQYF
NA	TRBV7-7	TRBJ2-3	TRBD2	TGTGCTAGCAGCTTGGGACTAGCGGGGGGACACACAGATACGCAGTATTTT	CASSLGLAGGHTDTQYF
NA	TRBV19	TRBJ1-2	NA	TGTGCCAGTAGTATAGATCCTGCTTCTGGGGCCTACTATGGCTACACCTTC	CASSIDPASGAYYGYTF
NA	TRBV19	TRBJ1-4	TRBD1	TGTGCCAGTAGGAGGACAGGGTCCACAACTAATGAAAAACTGTTTTTT	CASRRTGSTTNEKLFF
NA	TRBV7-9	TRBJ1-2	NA	TGTGCCAGCAGCCTACAGGATTTTTATGGCTACACCTTC	CASSLQDFYGYTF
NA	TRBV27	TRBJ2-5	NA	TGTGCCAGCAGTCCGATTGGACTTGGCCGACAAGAGACCCAGTACTTC	CASSPIGLGRQETQYF
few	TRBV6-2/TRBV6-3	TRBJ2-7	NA	TGTGCCAGCAGTTATCCACAGGGCGCCCTACCTTACGAGCAGTACTTC	CASSYPQGALPYEQYF
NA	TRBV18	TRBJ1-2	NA	TGTGCCAGCTCACCAGACAAACCGGGGTACTATGGCTACACCTTC	CASSPDKPGYYGYTF
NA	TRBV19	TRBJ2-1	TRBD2	TGTGCCAGTAGTATAGATCAAGGACTAGCGGGGGGCTCCTACAATGAGCAGTTCTTC	CASSIDQGLAGGSYNEQFF
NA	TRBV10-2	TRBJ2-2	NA	TGCGCCAGCAAACGCCCCTCGCAGAACGGGGAGCTGTTTTTT	CASKRPSQNGELFF
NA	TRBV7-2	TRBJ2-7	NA	TGTGCCAGCAGCTCCCCTGGGGCCTTACTCGAGCAGTACTTC	CASSSPGALLEQYF
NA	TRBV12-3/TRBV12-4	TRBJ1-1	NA	TGTGCCAGCAGTTTAGGTAGGAACACTGAAGCTTTCTTT	CASSLGRNTEAFF
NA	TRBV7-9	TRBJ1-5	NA	TGTGCCAGCAGCGAGGGTACGAGCAATCAGCCCCAGCATTTT	CASSEGTSNQPQHF
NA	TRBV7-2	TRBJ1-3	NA	TGTGCCAGCAGCTTAATGCGTACTGGAAACACCATATATTTT	CASSLMRTGNTIYF
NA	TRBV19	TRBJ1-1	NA	TGTGCCAGTAGTCTGACAGAGAACACTGAAGCTTTCTTT	CASSLTENTEAFF
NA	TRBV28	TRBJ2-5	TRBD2	TGTGCCAGCAGTTATGTTAGGGCTAGCGGCCAAGAGACCCAGTACTTC	CASSYVRASGQETQYF
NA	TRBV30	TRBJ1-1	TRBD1	TGTGCCTGCCTTCAGGGGGGAGGAACTGAAGCTTTCTTT	CACLQGGGTEAFF
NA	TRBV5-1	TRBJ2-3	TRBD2	TGCGCCAGCAGCCCGACGGCTGCGGGGGGGGCAGATACGCAGTATTTT	CASSPTAAGGADTQYF
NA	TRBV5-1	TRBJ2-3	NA	TGCGCCAGCAGCTTGGAGGGGGAGTGGGATACGCAGTATTTT	CASSLEGEWDTQYF
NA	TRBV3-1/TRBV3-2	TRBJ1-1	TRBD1	TGTGCCAGCAGCTCAGGGACAGGGTCGTATCGTGAGTCGGACACTGAAGCTTTCTTT	CASSSGTGSYRESDTEAFF
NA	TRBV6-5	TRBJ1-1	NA	TGTGCCAGCAGTTCCCGCACGGGTCCAGAGAGCGCTGAAGCTTTCTTT	CASSSRTGPESAEAFF
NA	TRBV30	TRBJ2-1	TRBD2	TGTGCCTGGAGTGAGTTAGCGGGCAAATACAATGAGCAGTTCTTC	CAWSELAGKYNEQFF
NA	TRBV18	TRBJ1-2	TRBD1	TGTGCCAGCTCACCGGGGGGACAGGTGAGGTATGGCTACACCTTC	CASSPGGQVRYGYTF
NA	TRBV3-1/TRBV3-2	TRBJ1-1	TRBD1	TGTGCCAGCAGCCAAGGTACAGGGGGCGGGCAGGGAGCTTTCTTT	CASSQGTGGGQGAFF
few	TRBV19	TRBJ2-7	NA	TGTGCCAGTAGTGGGGCAGGAGGGCTCCACGAGCAGTACTTC	CASSGAGGLHEQYF
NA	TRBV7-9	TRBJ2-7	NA	TGTGCCAGCAGCCCCAGGGTGAGGGGGGGCTACGAGCAGTACTTC	CASSPRVRGGYEQYF
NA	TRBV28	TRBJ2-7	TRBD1	TGTGCCAGCACCAGTCGAGAGACAGGGTTCTACGAGCAGTACTTC	CASTSRETGFYEQYF
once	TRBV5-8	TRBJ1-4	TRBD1	TGTGCCAGCAGCCGCGGACAGGGTAGAACTAATGAAAAACTGTTTTTT	CASSRGQGRTNEKLFF
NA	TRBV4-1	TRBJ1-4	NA	TGCGCCAGCAGCCGAGAGGTGCGTGAAAAACTGTTTTTT	CASSREVREKLFF
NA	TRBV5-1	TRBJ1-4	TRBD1	TGCGCCAGCAGCTTGGCAGGGACAGGGAATGAAAAACTGTTTTTT	CASSLAGTGNEKLFF
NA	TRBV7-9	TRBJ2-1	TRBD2	TGTGCCAGCAGCTTAGTGGGACTAGCGGGAGGTGAGCAGTTCTTC	CASSLVGLAGGEQFF
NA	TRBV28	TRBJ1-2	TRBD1	TGTGCCAGCAGTGCATCCGGGACAGGGGGCAAGGGCTACACCTTC	CASSASGTGGKGYTF
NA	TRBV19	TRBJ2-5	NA	TGTGCCAGTAGTATAGTCGGGAGTGAGACCCAGTACTTC	CASSIVGSETQYF
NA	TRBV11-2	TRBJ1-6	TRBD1	TGTGCCAGCAGCCTGGGTCAGGGGGCCGATAATTCACCCCTCCACTTT	CASSLGQGADNSPLHF
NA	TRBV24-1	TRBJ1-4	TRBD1	TGTGCCACCAGTGACCCGACAGGGGCGGGTGAAAAACTGTTTTTT	CATSDPTGAGEKLFF
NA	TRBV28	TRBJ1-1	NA	TGTGCCAGCAGTTTCACACTGAACACTGAAGCTTTCTTT	CASSFTLNTEAFF
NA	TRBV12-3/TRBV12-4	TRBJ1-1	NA	TGTGCCAGCAGTTCGCGGGGTTATTCTGAAGCTTTCTTT	CASSSRGYSEAFF